The subject of this entry is one TCR beta chain. This sample is drawn from a study of control samples from healthy donors and cancer patients. Trimming took 4 bases from V and 1 from J, leaving 7 bases between them. Looked up from germline, CDR1 is LGHDT and CDR2 is YNNKEL (reference sequence). CDR3 length: 13 residues. Measured with immunoSEQ multiplex PCR; TCRdb has only the in-frame clones, and not every one. The sample has fewer than 300,000 clones; approximately 80% are singletons. The sequence came from a woman in her fifties or sixties with lung cancer. This chain uses TRBV3-1 (or the pseudogene TRBV3-2) with TRBJ1-1, with D unclear. Sequencing was carried out using PBMCs. The chain's CDR3 is CASSPRQNTEAFF. The CDR3 nucleotides are TGTGCCAGCAGCCCTCGACAGAACACTGAAGCTTTCTTT.